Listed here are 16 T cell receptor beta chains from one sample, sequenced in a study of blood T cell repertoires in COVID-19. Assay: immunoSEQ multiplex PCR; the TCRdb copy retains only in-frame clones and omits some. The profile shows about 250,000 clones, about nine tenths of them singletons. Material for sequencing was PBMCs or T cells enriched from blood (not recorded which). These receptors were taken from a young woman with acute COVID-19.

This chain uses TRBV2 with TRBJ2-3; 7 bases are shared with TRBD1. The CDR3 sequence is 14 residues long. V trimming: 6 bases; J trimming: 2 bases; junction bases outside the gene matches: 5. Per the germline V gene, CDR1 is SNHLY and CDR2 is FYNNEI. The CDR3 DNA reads TGTGCCAGCAGGAGGGACAGCTCCACAGATACGCAGTATTTT. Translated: CASRRDSSTDTQYF.

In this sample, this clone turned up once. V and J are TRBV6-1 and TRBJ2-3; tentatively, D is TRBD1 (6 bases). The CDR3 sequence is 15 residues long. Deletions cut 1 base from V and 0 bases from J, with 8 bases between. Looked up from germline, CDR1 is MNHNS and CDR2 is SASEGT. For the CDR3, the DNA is TGTGCCAGCAGTGAAGGGACAGCTAGCACAGATACGCAGTATTTT. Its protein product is CASSEGTASTDTQYF.

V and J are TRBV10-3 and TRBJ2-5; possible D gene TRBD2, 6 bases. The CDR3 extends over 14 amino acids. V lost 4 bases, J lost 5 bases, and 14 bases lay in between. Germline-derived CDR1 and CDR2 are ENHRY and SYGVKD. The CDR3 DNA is TGTGCCATCAGTGGTGTGGGGGGAAGGGAGACCCAGTACTTC. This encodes CAISGVGGRETQYF.

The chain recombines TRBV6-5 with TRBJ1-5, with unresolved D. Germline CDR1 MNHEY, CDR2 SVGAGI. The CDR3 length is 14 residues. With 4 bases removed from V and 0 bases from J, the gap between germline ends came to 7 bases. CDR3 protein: CASSSRLSNQPQHF. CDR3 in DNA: TGTGCCAGCAGTTCGCGGCTTAGCAATCAGCCCCAGCATTTT.

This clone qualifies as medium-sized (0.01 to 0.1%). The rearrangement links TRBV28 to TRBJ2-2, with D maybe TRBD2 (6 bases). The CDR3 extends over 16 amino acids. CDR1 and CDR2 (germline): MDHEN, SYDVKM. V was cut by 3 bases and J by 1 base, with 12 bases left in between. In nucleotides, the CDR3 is TGTGCCAGCAGTTTTGGTAGCGGACAGAACACCGGGGAGCTGTTTTTT. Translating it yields CASSFGSGQNTGELFF.

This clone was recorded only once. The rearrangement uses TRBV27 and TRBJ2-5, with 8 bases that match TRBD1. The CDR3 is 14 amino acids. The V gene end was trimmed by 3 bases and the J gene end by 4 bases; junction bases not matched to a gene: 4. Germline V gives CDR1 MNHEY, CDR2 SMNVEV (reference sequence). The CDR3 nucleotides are TGTGCCAGCAGTTTTACAGGGGGAGGAGAGACCCAGTACTTC. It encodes CASSFTGGGETQYF.

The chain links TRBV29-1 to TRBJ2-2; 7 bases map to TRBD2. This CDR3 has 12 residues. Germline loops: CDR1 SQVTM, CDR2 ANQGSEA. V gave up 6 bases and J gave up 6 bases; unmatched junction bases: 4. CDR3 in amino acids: CSVFRGAGELFF. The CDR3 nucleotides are TGCAGCGTCTTCCGGGGGGCCGGGGAGCTGTTTTTT.

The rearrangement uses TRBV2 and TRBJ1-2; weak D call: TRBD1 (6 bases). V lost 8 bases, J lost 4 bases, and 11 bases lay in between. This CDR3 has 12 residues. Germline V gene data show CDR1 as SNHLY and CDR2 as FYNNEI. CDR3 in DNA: TGTGCCAGCCGGGGGGGCATCTATGGCTACACCTTC. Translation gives CASRGGIYGYTF.

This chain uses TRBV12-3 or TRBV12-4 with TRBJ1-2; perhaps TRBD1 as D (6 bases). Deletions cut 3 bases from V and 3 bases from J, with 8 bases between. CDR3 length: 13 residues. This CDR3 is CASSFPGDYGYTF. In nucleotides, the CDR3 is TGTGCCAGCAGTTTCCCAGGGGACTATGGCTACACCTTC.

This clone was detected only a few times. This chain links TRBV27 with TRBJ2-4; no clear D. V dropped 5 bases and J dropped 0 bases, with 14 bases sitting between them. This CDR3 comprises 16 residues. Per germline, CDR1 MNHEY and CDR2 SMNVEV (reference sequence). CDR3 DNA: TGTGCCAGCAGTGCAAACTACCTATTAGCCAAAAACATTCAGTACTTC. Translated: CASSANYLLAKNIQYF.

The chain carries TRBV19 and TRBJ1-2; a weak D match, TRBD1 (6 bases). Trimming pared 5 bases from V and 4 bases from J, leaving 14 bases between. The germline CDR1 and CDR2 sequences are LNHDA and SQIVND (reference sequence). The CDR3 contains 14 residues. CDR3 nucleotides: TGTGCCAGTAGTTATATCTCGGACAGCTATGGCTACACCTTC. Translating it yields CASSYISDSYGYTF.

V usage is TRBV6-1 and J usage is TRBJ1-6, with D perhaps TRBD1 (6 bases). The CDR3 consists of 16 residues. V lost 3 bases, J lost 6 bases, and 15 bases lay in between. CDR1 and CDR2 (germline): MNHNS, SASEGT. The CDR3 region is CASSDTGIGLNSPLHF. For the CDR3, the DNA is TGTGCCAGCAGTGACACAGGGATTGGGCTTAATTCACCCCTCCACTTT.

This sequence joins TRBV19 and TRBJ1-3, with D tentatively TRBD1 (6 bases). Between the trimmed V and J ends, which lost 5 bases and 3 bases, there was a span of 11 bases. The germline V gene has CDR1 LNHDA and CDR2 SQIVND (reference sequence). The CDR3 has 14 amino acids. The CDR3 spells CASSSGASGNTIYF. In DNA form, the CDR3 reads TGTGCCAGTAGTTCAGGGGCCAGTGGAAACACCATATATTTT. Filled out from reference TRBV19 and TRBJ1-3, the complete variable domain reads DGGITQSPKYLFRKEGQNVTLSCEQNLNHDAMYWYRQDPGQGLRLIYYSQIVNDFQKGDIAEGYSVSREKKESFPLTVTSAQKNPTAFYLCASSSGASGNTIYFGEGSWLTVV.

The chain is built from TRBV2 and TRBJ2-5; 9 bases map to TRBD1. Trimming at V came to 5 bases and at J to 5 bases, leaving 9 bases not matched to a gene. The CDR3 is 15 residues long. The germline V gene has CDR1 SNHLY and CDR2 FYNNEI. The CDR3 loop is CASSQNRGQSETQYF. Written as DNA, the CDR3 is TGTGCCAGCAGTCAAAACAGGGGGCAATCGGAGACCCAGTACTTC.

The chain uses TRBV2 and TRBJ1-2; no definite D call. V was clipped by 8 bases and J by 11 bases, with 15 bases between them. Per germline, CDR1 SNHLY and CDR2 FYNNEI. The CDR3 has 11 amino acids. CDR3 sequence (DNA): TGTGCCAGCGATGACGATCCTAGTTACACCTTC. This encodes CASDDDPSYTF.

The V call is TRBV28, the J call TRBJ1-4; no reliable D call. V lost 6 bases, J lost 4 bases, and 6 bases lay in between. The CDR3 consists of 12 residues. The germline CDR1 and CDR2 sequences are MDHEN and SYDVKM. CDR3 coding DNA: TGTGCCAGCAGCCAGATTAATGAAAAACTGTTTTTT. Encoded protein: CASSQINEKLFF.